Shown below are 5 T cell receptor beta chains from a single sample sequenced in a study of blood T cell repertoires in COVID-19. The assay was immunoSEQ multiplex PCR, and TCRdb's table has in-frame clones only and misses some. The sample contains more than 50,000 clones, more than 75% of which appear only once. Sequenced: peripheral blood. Receptors were obtained from a human donor in a cohort sampled during active COVID-19.

This rearrangement joins TRBV11-2 to TRBJ1-1; D perhaps matches TRBD1 (6 bases). The CDR3 consists of 13 residues. V was clipped by 6 bases and J by 0 bases, with 8 bases between them. Per the germline V gene, CDR1 is SGHAT and CDR2 is FQNNGV. DNA for the CDR3: TGTGCCAGCAGGCGACAGGTGAACACTGAAGCTTTCTTT. Its protein is CASRRQVNTEAFF.

The chain joins TRBV7-3 to TRBJ2-1; TRBD2 agrees at 11 bases. V shed 5 bases, J shed 4 bases, and the junction held 13 bases outside the gene matches. Germline V gene sequence: CDR1 SGHTA, CDR2 FQGTGA. This CDR3 has 18 residues. The CDR3 is CASSPGSSGRAQYNEQFF. DNA for the CDR3: TGTGCCAGCAGCCCTGGTAGTAGCGGGAGGGCCCAGTACAATGAGCAGTTCTTC.

V and J are TRBV5-4 and TRBJ2-7, with D perhaps matching TRBD1 (6 bases). The germline V gene has CDR1 SGHNT and CDR2 YYREEE (reference sequence). The V and J ends lost 4 bases and 4 bases respectively, with 18 bases between them. This CDR3 region has 15 residues. The CDR3 sequence: CASSPGPGDGYEQYF. DNA of the CDR3: TGTGCCAGCAGCCCGGGGCCAGGGGACGGATACGAGCAGTACTTC. The entire variable domain, with the rest obtained from reference TRBV5-4 and TRBJ2-7, is as follows: ETGVTQSPTHLIKTRGQQVTLRCSSQSGHNTVSWYQQALGQGPQFIFQYYREEENGRGNFPPRFSGLQFPNYSSELNVNALELDDSALYLCASSPGPGDGYEQYFGPGTRLTVT.

The rearrangement uses TRBV18 and TRBJ1-5; D might be TRBD1 (6 bases). The CDR3 length is 15 residues. The V gene's germline CDR1 is KGHSH and CDR2 LQKENI. With 6 bases removed from V and 1 base from J, the gap between germline ends came to 13 bases. The CDR3 spells CASSLTGQSNQPQHF. As DNA, the CDR3 is TGTGCCAGCTCCCTTACAGGACAGAGCAATCAGCCCCAGCATTTT.

The rearrangement links TRBV7-3 to TRBJ2-1; TRBD1 agrees at 10 bases. Germline CDR1 reads SGHTA; CDR2 reads FQGTGA. This CDR3 is built from 20 residues. J gave up 7 bases and V 5 bases, and 23 bases lay outside the gene matches. In nucleotides, the CDR3 is TGTGCCAGCAGCCGTGGTCCCGGGACAGGGGTCGGGCTAGCGGAAAATGAGCAGTTCTTC. It encodes CASSRGPGTGVGLAENEQFF.